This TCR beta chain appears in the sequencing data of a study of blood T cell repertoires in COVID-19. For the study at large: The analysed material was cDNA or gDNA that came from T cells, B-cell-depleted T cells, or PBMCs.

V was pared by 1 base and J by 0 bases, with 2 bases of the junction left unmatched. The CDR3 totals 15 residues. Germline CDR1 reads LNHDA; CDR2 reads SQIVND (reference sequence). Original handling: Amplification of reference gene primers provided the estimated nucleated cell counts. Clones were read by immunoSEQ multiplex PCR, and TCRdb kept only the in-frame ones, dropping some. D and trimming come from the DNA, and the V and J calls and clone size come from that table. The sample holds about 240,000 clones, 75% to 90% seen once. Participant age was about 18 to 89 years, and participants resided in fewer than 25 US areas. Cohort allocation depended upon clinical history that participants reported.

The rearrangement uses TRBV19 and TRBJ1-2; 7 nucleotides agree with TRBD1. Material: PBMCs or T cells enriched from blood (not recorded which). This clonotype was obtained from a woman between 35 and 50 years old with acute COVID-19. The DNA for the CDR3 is TGTGCCAGTAGTATAGCCGGGACAGCTAACTATGGCTACACCTTC. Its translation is CASSIAGTANYGYTF.